The clone carrying this TCR beta chain was seen a few times. This CDR3 has 16 amino acids. With 5 bases removed from V and 0 bases from J, the gap between germline ends came to 16 bases. Germline CDR1 and CDR2: SGHAT and FQNNGV. The data belong to a study of CD8 T cells in ankylosing spondylitis. Libraries for TCR beta were made by quantitative 5'-RACE with molecular barcodes. From the 5' RACE reads, TCRdb called clonotypes with MiXCR, one entry per CDR3 protein. The sample lists under 450,000 distinct CDR3 sequences, 20% to 25% seen once, with about an eighth in the top ten. V usage is TRBV11-2 and J usage is TRBJ1-2; D remains ambiguous. The TCR was taken from a male donor with ankylosing spondylitis or in good health (not recorded which). Sequencing was done on a sample of blood, either unsorted or a sorted T cell fraction (not recorded which). DNA for the CDR3: TGTGCCAGCAGCCGGACGCCTGGACGGACTAACTATGGCTACACCTTC. As protein: CASSRTPGRTNYGYTF.